These T cell receptor beta chains were read from a single sample in a study of T cell responses to AZD1222 COVID-19 vaccine. Clones were read by immunoSEQ multiplex PCR, and TCRdb kept only the in-frame ones, dropping some. The sample gives 160,000 or so clones, 85% to 95% of which show up once; roughly 4.6% is in the top ten. The material was peripheral blood, obtained 28 days after the second AZD1222 dose. The receptors here all came from an adult who received the AZD1222 COVID-19 vaccine. Each CDR3 is given with its conserved first and last residue. D genes are given only for firm matches. Not all rows give a size; the values are once, few, many and, for expanded clones, a class.

v_call	d_call	j_call	clone_size	cdr3_aa	cdr3_nt
TRBV27	NA	TRBJ1-1	NA	CASSLLDTWTEAFF	TGTGCCAGCAGTTTGCTCGACACATGGACTGAAGCTTTCTTT
TRBV5-4	NA	TRBJ2-3	NA	CASSLRYGFTDTQYF	TGTGCCAGCAGCTTGCGGTACGGGTTCACAGATACGCAGTATTTT
TRBV4-2	NA	TRBJ2-1	NA	CASSQQGPEQFF	TGTGCCAGCAGCCAACAGGGACCTGAGCAGTTCTTC
TRBV16	NA	TRBJ1-2	NA	CASSGPTVGAPYGYTF	TGTGCCAGCAGCGGACCTACAGTCGGAGCCCCCTATGGCTACACCTTC
TRBV7-3	NA	TRBJ2-6	NA	CASSLGFSGANVLTF	TGTGCCAGCAGCTTAGGGTTCTCTGGGGCCAACGTCCTGACTTTC
TRBV15	TRBD1	TRBJ2-7	NA	CATSREMQGANEQYF	TGTGCCACCAGCAGAGAGATGCAGGGGGCAAACGAGCAGTACTTC
TRBV29-1	NA	TRBJ1-1	NA	CSVASGVFTEAFF	TGCAGCGTTGCTTCAGGGGTATTTACTGAAGCTTTCTTT
TRBV12-3/TRBV12-4	NA	TRBJ2-7	NA	CASRPQGSYEQYF	TGTGCCAGCAGGCCCCAGGGCAGCTACGAGCAGTACTTC
TRBV7-9	NA	TRBJ1-1	NA	CASSLTPVPEAFF	TGTGCCAGCAGCTTAACCCCCGTCCCTGAAGCTTTCTTT
TRBV19	NA	TRBJ1-1	NA	CASSTLDANTEAFF	TGTGCCAGTAGTACCCTGGATGCGAACACTGAAGCTTTCTTT
TRBV30	NA	TRBJ2-3	NA	CAWSQLLRWDADTQYF	TGTGCCTGGAGCCAACTTCTCCGCTGGGACGCAGATACGCAGTATTTT
TRBV15	NA	TRBJ1-5	NA	CATSLGSGQPQHF	TGTGCCACCAGCCTTGGGAGTGGGCAGCCCCAGCATTTT
TRBV18	TRBD1	TRBJ2-2	once	CASSPRGRSGQSNTGELFF	TGTGCCAGCTCACCACGGGGGCGCTCGGGACAGTCGAACACCGGGGAGCTGTTTTTT
TRBV6-5	TRBD2	TRBJ2-1	NA	CASRGTSGSWQFF	TGTGCCAGCCGGGGCACTAGCGGGAGTTGGCAGTTCTTC
TRBV6-5	NA	TRBJ1-2	NA	CASSYGGAGGYTF	TGTGCCAGCAGTTACGGGGGGGCAGGAGGCTACACCTTC
TRBV7-8	NA	TRBJ2-7	NA	CASSLEGWVGYEQYF	TGTGCCAGCAGCTTAGAAGGGTGGGTGGGCTACGAGCAGTACTTC
TRBV5-1	TRBD1	TRBJ1-1	NA	CASSPTGDTEAFF	TGCGCCAGCAGCCCGACAGGGGACACTGAAGCTTTCTTT
TRBV28	TRBD1	TRBJ2-1	NA	CASSFVTGQGPNEQFF	TGTGCCAGCAGTTTTGTAACGGGACAGGGACCCAATGAGCAGTTCTTC
TRBV2	NA	TRBJ1-1	NA	CASSRDWDGTEAFF	TGTGCCAGCAGTCGGGACTGGGATGGCACTGAAGCTTTCTTT
TRBV9	NA	TRBJ1-2	NA	CASSVDSNYGYTF	TGTGCCAGCAGCGTGGACAGTAACTATGGCTACACCTTC
TRBV2	NA	TRBJ2-1	NA	CASDLANTYNEQFF	TGTGCCAGCGACTTAGCGAATACTTACAATGAGCAGTTCTTC
TRBV11-2	NA	TRBJ1-3	NA	CASSLVWVGNTIYF	TGTGCCAGCAGCTTAGTTTGGGTCGGAAACACCATATATTTT
TRBV7-9	NA	TRBJ1-1	NA	CANGRKINTEAFF	TGTGCCAACGGACGGAAGATAAACACTGAAGCTTTCTTT
TRBV12-1	NA	TRBJ2-3	NA	CASSFAGLATDTQYF	TGTGCCAGCAGCTTTGCGGGACTGGCCACAGATACGCAGTATTTT
TRBV9	TRBD2	TRBJ2-1	NA	CASSPIGTRNYNEQFF	TGTGCCAGCAGCCCTATCGGGACTAGAAACTACAATGAGCAGTTCTTC
TRBV5-5	NA	TRBJ1-2	NA	CASSPLPGQAFNYGYTF	TGTGCCAGCAGTCCCCTACCGGGTCAGGCCTTTAACTATGGCTACACCTTC
TRBV12-3/TRBV12-4	NA	TRBJ2-2	NA	CASKGQNTGELFF	TGTGCCAGCAAAGGACAGAACACCGGGGAGCTGTTTTTT
TRBV7-8	TRBD2	TRBJ2-5	NA	CASSREGGIQETQYF	TGTGCCAGCAGCCGGGAGGGGGGGATCCAAGAGACCCAGTACTTC
TRBV28	NA	TRBJ1-2	NA	CASSFRGADGYTF	TGTGCCAGCAGTTTCAGGGGCGCCGATGGCTACACCTTC
TRBV13	TRBD2	TRBJ2-1	once	CASSPPNLAGLSSYNEQFF	TGTGCCAGCAGCCCCCCCAATCTAGCGGGCTTGAGCTCCTACAATGAGCAGTTCTTC
TRBV27	NA	TRBJ1-1	NA	CASSLGGGEAFF	TGTGCCAGCAGTTTAGGGGGAGGTGAAGCTTTCTTT
TRBV5-1	TRBD2	TRBJ2-1	once	CASSSRLAGSVSNEQFF	TGCGCCAGCAGCTCTCGACTAGCGGGATCCGTCAGCAATGAGCAGTTCTTC
TRBV23-1	NA	TRBJ2-7	once	CASTAPGKKNTYEQYF	TGCGCCAGCACCGCACCGGGGAAAAAGAACACCTACGAGCAGTACTTC
TRBV28	NA	TRBJ2-2	NA	CASSLFTGNTGELFF	TGTGCCAGCAGTTTATTTACCGGGAACACCGGGGAGCTGTTTTTT
TRBV7-9	TRBD1	TRBJ2-7	NA	CASSYTGTGVYEQYF	TGTGCCAGCAGCTATACCGGGACAGGCGTCTACGAGCAGTACTTC
TRBV19	NA	TRBJ2-3	NA	CATSGPGGGTQYF	TGTGCCACCTCGGGACCAGGAGGGGGTACGCAGTATTTT
TRBV2	NA	TRBJ1-1	NA	CASSEAQQNTEAFF	TGTGCCAGCAGTGAAGCTCAACAGAACACTGAAGCTTTCTTT
TRBV9	TRBD1	TRBJ2-1	NA	CASSSTGTGGNEQFF	TGTGCCAGCAGCTCAACCGGGACAGGGGGCAATGAGCAGTTCTTC
TRBV27	NA	TRBJ1-1	NA	CASRMNTEAFF	TGTGCCAGCCGAATGAACACTGAAGCTTTCTTT
TRBV5-1	TRBD1	TRBJ2-5	NA	CASSLDRGETQYF	TGCGCCAGCAGCTTGGACAGGGGCGAGACCCAGTACTTC
TRBV28	TRBD1	TRBJ1-2	once	CASGTGDYGYTF	TGTGCCAGCGGGACAGGGGACTATGGCTACACCTTC
TRBV4-1	TRBD1	TRBJ1-2	NA	CASSSGTGGWGYTF	TGCGCCAGCAGCTCCGGGACAGGGGGCTGGGGCTACACCTTC
TRBV12-3/TRBV12-4	TRBD1	TRBJ2-7	NA	CASSTGTGHEQYF	TGTGCCAGCAGTACTGGGACAGGGCACGAGCAGTACTTC
TRBV9	NA	TRBJ1-6	once	CASSDRGGSYNSPLHF	TGTGCCAGCAGCGACAGAGGGGGGTCCTATAATTCACCCCTCCACTTT
TRBV3-1/TRBV3-2	TRBD2	TRBJ2-1	NA	CASSLEPGLAGREQFF	TGTGCCAGCAGCCTCGAACCGGGACTAGCGGGACGTGAGCAGTTCTTC
TRBV11-3	TRBD2	TRBJ2-1	NA	CASSLIAGPNNEQFF	TGTGCCAGCAGCCTAATAGCGGGCCCGAACAATGAGCAGTTCTTC
TRBV25-1	NA	TRBJ2-1	NA	CASSDRSRGGPYNEQFF	TGTGCCAGCAGCGACCGCTCGCGGGGAGGCCCCTACAATGAGCAGTTCTTC
TRBV2	TRBD1	TRBJ2-7	few	CASGRDRGSNEQYF	TGTGCCAGCGGCCGGGACAGGGGTAGCAACGAGCAGTACTTC
TRBV29-1	NA	TRBJ2-1	NA	CSVGTEIEQFF	TGCAGCGTGGGGACTGAAATTGAGCAGTTCTTC
TRBV3-1/TRBV3-2	NA	TRBJ1-6	NA	CASSQDRGAYNSPLHF	TGTGCCAGCAGCCAAGACAGGGGCGCCTATAATTCACCCCTCCACTTT
TRBV11-2	NA	TRBJ1-1	NA	CASSRDGNTEAFF	TGTGCCAGCAGCCGAGACGGGAACACTGAAGCTTTCTTT
TRBV19	TRBD1	TRBJ1-5	NA	CASSIGTENQPQHF	TGTGCCAGTAGTATTGGGACAGAAAATCAGCCCCAGCATTTT
TRBV30	NA	TRBJ1-5	NA	CAWSKGDNQPQHF	TGTGCCTGGAGTAAGGGGGACAATCAGCCCCAGCATTTT
TRBV20-1	NA	TRBJ2-1	once	CSASATEQFF	TGCAGTGCTTCAGCCACTGAGCAGTTCTTC
TRBV5-1	NA	TRBJ1-4	NA	CASSSAGGEKLFF	TGCGCCAGCAGCTCCGCCGGGGGAGAAAAACTGTTTTTT
TRBV2	NA	TRBJ2-3	NA	CASKGRVATDTQYF	TGTGCCAGCAAAGGAAGGGTTGCCACAGATACGCAGTATTTT
TRBV19	NA	TRBJ1-5	NA	CASKDSNQPQHF	TGTGCCAGTAAAGATAGCAATCAGCCCCAGCATTTT